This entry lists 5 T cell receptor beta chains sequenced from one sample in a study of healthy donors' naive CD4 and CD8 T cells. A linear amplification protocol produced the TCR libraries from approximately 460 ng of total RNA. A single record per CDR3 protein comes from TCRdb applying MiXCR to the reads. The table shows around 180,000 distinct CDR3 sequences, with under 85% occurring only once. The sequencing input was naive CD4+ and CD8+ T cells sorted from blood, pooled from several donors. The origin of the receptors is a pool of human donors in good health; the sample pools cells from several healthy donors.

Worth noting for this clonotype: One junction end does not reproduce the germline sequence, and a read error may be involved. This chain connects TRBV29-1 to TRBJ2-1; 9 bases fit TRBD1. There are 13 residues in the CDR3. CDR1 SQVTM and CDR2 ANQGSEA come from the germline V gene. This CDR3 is CSVEGTGTDEQFF. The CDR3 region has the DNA TGCAGCGTGGAAGGGACAGGGACCGACGAGCAGTTCTTC.

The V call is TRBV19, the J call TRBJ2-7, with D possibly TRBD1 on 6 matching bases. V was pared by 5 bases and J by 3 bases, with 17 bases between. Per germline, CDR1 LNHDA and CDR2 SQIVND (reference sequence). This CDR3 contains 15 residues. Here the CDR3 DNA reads TGTGCCAGTAGTCAGCCAGGGGAAAGCTACTACGAGCAGTACTTC. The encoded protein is CASSQPGESYYEQYF.

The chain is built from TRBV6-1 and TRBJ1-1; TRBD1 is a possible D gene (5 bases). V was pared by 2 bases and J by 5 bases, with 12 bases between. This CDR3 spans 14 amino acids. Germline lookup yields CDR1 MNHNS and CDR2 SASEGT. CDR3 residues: CASSEWGRGTEAFF. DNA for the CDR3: TGTGCCAGCAGTGAATGGGGACGTGGGACTGAAGCTTTCTTT.

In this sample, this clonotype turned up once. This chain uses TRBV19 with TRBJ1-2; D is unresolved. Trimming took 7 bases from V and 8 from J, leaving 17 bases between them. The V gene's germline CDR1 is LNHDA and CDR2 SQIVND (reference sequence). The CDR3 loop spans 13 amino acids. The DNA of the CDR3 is TGTGCCAGTACCACAACGTTCAGTACAGGCTACACCTTC. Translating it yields CASTTTFSTGYTF. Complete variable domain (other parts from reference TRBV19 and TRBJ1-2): DGGITQSPKYLFRKEGQNVTLSCEQNLNHDAMYWYRQDPGQGLRLIYYSQIVNDFQKGDIAEGYSVSREKKESFPLTVTSAQKNPTAFYLCASTTTFSTGYTFGSGTRLTVV.

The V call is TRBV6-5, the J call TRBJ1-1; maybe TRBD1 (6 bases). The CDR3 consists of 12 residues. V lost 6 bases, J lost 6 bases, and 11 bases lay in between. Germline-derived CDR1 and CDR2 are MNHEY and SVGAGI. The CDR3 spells CASRRDTSEAFF. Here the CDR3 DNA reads TGTGCCAGCAGACGGGACACCTCTGAAGCTTTCTTT.